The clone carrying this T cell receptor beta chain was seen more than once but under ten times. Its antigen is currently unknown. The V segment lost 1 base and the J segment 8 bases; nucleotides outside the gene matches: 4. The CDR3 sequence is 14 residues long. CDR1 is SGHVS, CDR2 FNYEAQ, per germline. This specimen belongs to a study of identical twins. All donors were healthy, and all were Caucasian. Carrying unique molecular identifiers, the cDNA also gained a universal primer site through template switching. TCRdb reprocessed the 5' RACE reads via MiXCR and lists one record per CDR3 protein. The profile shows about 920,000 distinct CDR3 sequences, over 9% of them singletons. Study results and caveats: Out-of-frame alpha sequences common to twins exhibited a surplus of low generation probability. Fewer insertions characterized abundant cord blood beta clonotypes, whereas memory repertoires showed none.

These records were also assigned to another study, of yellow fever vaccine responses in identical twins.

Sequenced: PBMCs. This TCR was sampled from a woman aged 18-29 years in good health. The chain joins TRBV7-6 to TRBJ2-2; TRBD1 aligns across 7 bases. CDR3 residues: CASSLGGGNGELFF. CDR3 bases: TGTGCCAGCAGCTTAGGAGGGGGCAATGGGGAGCTGTTTTTT. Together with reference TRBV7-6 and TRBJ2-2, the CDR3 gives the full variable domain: GAGVSQSPRYKVTKRGQDVALRCDPISGHVSLYWYRQALGQGPEFLTYFNYEAQQDKSGLPNDRFSAERPEGSISTLTIQRTEQRDSAMYRCASSLGGGNGELFFGEGSRLTVL.